What follows are 28 T cell receptor beta chains derived from one specimen sequenced in a study of T cell repertoires in cytomegalovirus infection. TCRdb itself ran the reads through MiXCR, one entry per CDR3 protein. The data show 70,000 to 95,000 distinct CDR3 sequences, over 25% seen once. These receptors are not linked to any known antigen. This sample comprised CD8+ T cells from cultured PBMCs, obtained from culture after CMV antigen stimulation. These receptors were obtained from a human donor in good health (CMV status not recorded). Some clones in this sample may be carry-over from other donors' samples.

This clonotype was recorded at least ten times. The CDR3 reads CASSLGASSNTEAFF. The CDR3 nucleotides are TGTGCCAGCAGCTTGGGGGCGTCTTCGAACACTGAAGCTTTCTTT. The genes are TRBV5-6 and TRBJ1-1; D remains ambiguous. V shed 0 bases and J shed 1 base, with 10 bases lying between them. The CDR3 is made up of 15 amino acids. Germline V gives CDR1 SGHDT, CDR2 YYEEEE.

This clonotype was recorded at least ten times. The gene calls are TRBV7-2 and TRBJ2-3; tentative D call: TRBD2 (6 bases). CDR3 length: 21 residues. V dropped 5 bases and J dropped 1 base, with 31 bases sitting between them. From germline, CDR1 is SGHTA and CDR2 FQGNSA. The CDR3 is CASSPRGMGYEPRRGTDTQYF. In DNA, the CDR3 is TGTGCCAGCAGCCCCCGGGGGATGGGGTATGAGCCGCGCCGGGGCACAGATACGCAGTATTTT.

V gene TRBV7-8 combines with J gene TRBJ1-2; possible D gene TRBD1, 5 bases. Trimming took 4 bases from V and 5 from J, leaving 11 bases between them. The CDR3 runs 13 residues. Looked up from germline, CDR1 is SGHVS and CDR2 is FQNEAQ. This CDR3 is CASSYPQGYGYTF. The CDR3 nucleotides read TGTGCCAGCAGCTATCCTCAGGGTTATGGCTACACCTTC.

The chain combines TRBV7-9 with TRBJ2-3, with D possibly matching TRBD2 (7 bases). Germline CDR1 SEHNR, CDR2 FQNEAQ (reference sequence). The germline V and J ends were trimmed by 5 bases and 2 bases, with 14 bases remaining between them. CDR3 size: 15 residues. The CDR3 nucleotides are TGTGCCAGCAGCCATGCCGGGGGGCTCACAGATACGCAGTATTTT. This codes for CASSHAGGLTDTQYF.

This clonotype was detected a few times. The chain links TRBV28 to TRBJ1-5; 7 bases line up with TRBD1. This CDR3 is 14 amino acids long. Looked up from germline, CDR1 is MDHEN and CDR2 is SYDVKM. Losses at the gene ends were 6 bases for V and 4 bases for J; bases not matched to a gene: 6. The CDR3 DNA is TGTGCCAGCAGCCAGGGACAGAAGAATCAGCCCCAGCATTTT. This sequence encodes CASSQGQKNQPQHF.

This clonotype was recorded at least ten times. The chain is built from TRBV7-2 and TRBJ2-5, with 12 bases identical to TRBD2. The germline gives CDR1 SGHTA, CDR2 FQGNSA. V gave up 3 bases and J gave up 5 bases; unmatched junction bases: 10. The length of the CDR3 is 17 residues. For the CDR3, the DNA is TGTGCCAGCAGCTTGCCCCCTAGCGGGGGGGCCGGGGAGACCCAGTACTTC. This encodes CASSLPPSGGAGETQYF.

This clonotype was recorded a few times. The chain is built from TRBV6-6 and TRBJ2-5, with TRBD2 identical over 10 bases. Trimming removed 6 bases from V and 3 bases from J; junction bases left unmatched: 7. The CDR3 is 15 amino acids. CDR1 MNHNY and CDR2 SVGAGI come from the germline V gene (reference sequence). CDR3 sequence reads: CASSSSGGAEETQYF. The CDR3, as DNA: TGTGCCAGCAGCTCCAGCGGGGGGGCAGAAGAGACCCAGTACTTC.

This clonotype was recorded a few times. J is TRBJ1-5 and V is TRBV2; TRBD1 matches 7 bases. This CDR3 has 14 residues. Germline V gene sequence: CDR1 SNHLY, CDR2 FYNNEI. With V trimmed by 5 bases and J by 4 bases, 5 bases remained unmatched. The CDR3 bases are TGTGCCAGCAGTTACAGGGGTTGGAATCAGCCCCAGCATTTT. Residues: CASSYRGWNQPQHF.

This chain uses TRBV27 with TRBJ2-7, with D unclear. The CDR3 loop spans 13 amino acids. Germline V lookup: CDR1 MNHEY, CDR2 SMNVEV (reference sequence). V was trimmed by 4 bases and J by 3 bases, leaving 10 bases between them. Here the CDR3 reads CASSYSPDYEQYF. The CDR3 nucleotides are TGTGCCAGCAGTTATAGTCCCGACTACGAGCAGTACTTC.

This clonotype was picked up a small number of times. V is TRBV12-3 or TRBV12-4 and J is TRBJ1-2; 8 bases map to TRBD1. The CDR3 contains 17 residues. The V segment lost 5 bases and the J segment 3 bases; nucleotides outside the gene matches: 14. In nucleotides, the CDR3 is TGTGCCAGCAGTACACGGACAGGGAACGGGTTCGACTATGGCTACACCTTC. As protein: CASSTRTGNGFDYGYTF.

This clonotype was seen many times. V usage is TRBV4-1 and J usage is TRBJ1-1; D is undetermined. The V end lost 1 base, the J end lost 4 bases, and 10 bases lay between the germline ends. The germline CDR1 and CDR2 sequences are MGHRA and YSYEKL. This CDR3 comprises 14 residues. As DNA, the CDR3 is TGCGCCAGCAGCCAAGGACGTCTCGCCACTGAAGCTTTCTTT. Protein sequence: CASSQGRLATEAFF.

Of note for this clonotype: Since the CDR3 does not end with the conserved phenylalanine or tryptophan, this likely comes from a read error. The genes are TRBV7-6 and TRBJ2-7; TRBD2 agrees at 10 bases. Trimming took 5 bases from V and 7 from J; bases not matched to a gene: 11. The CDR3 covers 15 residues. Germline V gene data show CDR1 as SGHVS and CDR2 as FNYEAQ. CDR3 nucleotides: TGTGCCAGCAGCCCGGGGACTAGCGCCTTGGGAGAGCAGTACTCC. It codes for CASSPGTSALGEQYS.

J is TRBJ1-6 and V is TRBV7-2; no clear D gene. The CDR3 has 14 residues. Germline assignment: CDR1 SGHTA and CDR2 FQGNSA. The V and J ends lost 4 bases and 7 bases respectively, with 11 bases between them. CDR3 residues: CASSSNGPNSPLHF. The CDR3 coding sequence is TGTGCCAGCAGCTCAAACGGGCCCAATTCACCCCTCCACTTT.

The rearrangement uses TRBV4-1 and TRBJ1-5, with D possibly matching TRBD1 (5 bases). The ends were cut back, 1 base at V and 1 base at J, with 11 bases in the middle. The CDR3 is made up of 16 amino acids. Germline assignment: CDR1 MGHRA and CDR2 YSYEKL. CDR3 sequence reads: CASSQAGFTSNQPQHF. CDR3 DNA: TGCGCCAGCAGCCAAGCAGGGTTTACAAGCAATCAGCCCCAGCATTTT.

V and J are TRBV7-6 and TRBJ2-1; 9 nucleotides align to TRBD2. The V gene's germline CDR1 is SGHVS and CDR2 FNYEAQ. The CDR3 is 18 amino acids. Trimming at V came to 5 bases and at J to 8 bases, leaving 19 bases not matched to a gene. The CDR3 region has the DNA TGTGCCAGCAGCATGGAGCGTAGCGGGGGCTCCCTGGGGGATGAGCAGTTCTTC. It codes for CASSMERSGGSLGDEQFF. Full variable domain (missing parts from reference TRBV7-6 and TRBJ2-1): GAGVSQSPRYKVTKRGQDVALRCDPISGHVSLYWYRQALGQGPEFLTYFNYEAQQDKSGLPNDRFSAERPEGSISTLTIQRTEQRDSAMYRCASSMERSGGSLGDEQFFGPGTRLTVL.

The genes are TRBV7-2 and TRBJ2-7; D ambiguous. This CDR3 is built from 12 residues. Between the trimmed V and J ends, which lost 0 bases and 4 bases, there was a span of 4 bases. Germline CDR1 is SGHTA and CDR2 is FQGNSA. The CDR3 coding sequence is TGTGCCAGCAGCTTAGCTTGGTACGAGCAGTACTTC. Translated, it gives CASSLAWYEQYF. The full variable domain, completed using reference TRBV7-2 and TRBJ2-7, is GAGVSQSPSNKVTEKGKDVELRCDPISGHTALYWYRQSLGQGLEFLIYFQGNSAPDKSGLPSDRFSAERTGGSVSTLTIQRTQQEDSAVYLCASSLAWYEQYFGPGTRLTVT.

This clonotype was detected many times. The rearrangement uses TRBV24-1 and TRBJ1-6, with 8 bases fitting TRBD1. The ends lost 3 bases at V and 8 bases at J; junction bases unmatched: 17. The germline CDR1 and CDR2 sequences are KGHDR and SFDVKD. This CDR3 comprises 19 residues. CDR3 in DNA: TGTGCCACCAGTGATCTCTGGGACAGGACGAGAGACGGGGATTCACCCCTCCACTTT. Protein sequence: CATSDLWDRTRDGDSPLHF.

The chain is built from TRBV29-1 and TRBJ1-1; D might be TRBD1 (6 bases). The CDR3 extends over 13 amino acids. CDR1 and CDR2 (germline): SQVTM, ANQGSEA. V lost 7 bases to trimming and J lost 1 base, with 13 bases between them. This CDR3 is CSASGGGNTEAFF. The CDR3 DNA follows: TGCAGCGCCTCAGGAGGGGGGAACACTGAAGCTTTCTTT.

This sequence joins TRBV12-3 or TRBV12-4 and TRBJ2-2, with D possibly TRBD1 on 5 matching bases. Trimming pared 5 bases from V and 1 base from J, leaving 8 bases between. The CDR3 consists of 14 residues. CDR3 amino acids: CASSQDMNTGELFF. The DNA of the CDR3 is TGTGCCAGCAGTCAGGACATGAACACCGGGGAGCTGTTTTTT.

The chain joins TRBV24-1 to TRBJ2-1; 8 bases line up with TRBD1. CDR1 is KGHDR, CDR2 SFDVKD, per germline. The CDR3 covers 14 residues. The V segment lost 3 bases and the J segment 7 bases; nucleotides outside the gene matches: 4. Here the CDR3 reads CATSDPDRANEQFF. CDR3 DNA sequence: TGTGCCACCAGTGATCCGGACAGGGCGAATGAGCAGTTCTTC.

The chain joins TRBV27 to TRBJ2-5, with TRBD1 matching over 9 bases. Losses at the gene ends were 5 bases for V and 5 bases for J; bases not matched to a gene: 12. The CDR3 consists of 16 residues. Germline CDR1 reads MNHEY; CDR2 reads SMNVEV (reference sequence). CDR3 residues: CASSGRTGEVLETQYF. In DNA, the CDR3 is TGTGCCAGCAGTGGGAGGACAGGGGAAGTTTTGGAGACCCAGTACTTC.

This rearrangement joins TRBV7-2 to TRBJ1-5, with D hard to call. Between the trimmed V and J ends, which lost 2 bases and 6 bases, there was a span of 14 bases. Germline CDR1 reads SGHTA; CDR2 reads FQGNSA. The CDR3 extends over 15 amino acids. CDR3 DNA: TGTGCCAGCAGCTTATATGCGGGGTCCGGTCAGCCCCAGCATTTT. Translating gives CASSLYAGSGQPQHF. Filled out from reference TRBV7-2 and TRBJ1-5, the complete variable domain reads GAGVSQSPSNKVTEKGKDVELRCDPISGHTALYWYRQSLGQGLEFLIYFQGNSAPDKSGLPSDRFSAERTGGSVSTLTIQRTQQEDSAVYLCASSLYAGSGQPQHFGDGTRLSIL.

This clonotype was seen at least ten times. The rearrangement uses TRBV11-3 and TRBJ2-1; TRBD2 agrees at 10 bases. Germline CDR1 and CDR2: SGHNT and YENEEA. The CDR3 has 15 amino acids. The V and J ends lost 6 bases and 2 bases, in that order; junction bases with no gene match: 4. The chain's CDR3 is CASSPGLAAYNEQFF. The CDR3 nucleotides read TGTGCCAGCAGTCCAGGACTAGCGGCCTACAATGAGCAGTTCTTC.

CDR3 bases: TGTGCCAGCAGTTACTCGCTAACCAATGAGCAGTTCTTC. Translating it yields CASSYSLTNEQFF. J is TRBJ2-1 and V is TRBV6-8, with unresolved D. V lost 0 bases and J 6 bases, leaving 6 bases between the germline ends. The CDR3 contains 13 residues. Germline V gives CDR1 MNHGY, CDR2 SAAAGT.

This clonotype appeared a few times. The chain is built from TRBV12-3 or TRBV12-4 and TRBJ2-3, with TRBD2 as a possible D gene (5 bases). This CDR3 is built from 17 residues. The V end lost 3 bases, the J end lost 2 bases, and 18 bases lay between the germline ends. CDR3 DNA sequence: TGTGCCAGCAGTTTTACGCCTAGCTATTTCGCCACAGATACGCAGTATTTT. Protein: CASSFTPSYFATDTQYF.

The chain combines TRBV2 with TRBJ2-7, with D possibly called TRBD1 or TRBD2 (5 bases each). Germline V lookup: CDR1 SNHLY, CDR2 FYNNEI. The CDR3 extends over 13 amino acids. Trimming took off 8 bases at V and 1 base at J, with 12 bases between the two ends. CDR3 residues: CASGTTPSYEQYF. In nucleotides, the CDR3 is TGTGCCAGCGGGACGACTCCATCCTACGAGCAGTACTTC.

The V call is TRBV7-7, the J call TRBJ2-3; D not certain. This CDR3 is built from 13 residues. V lost 5 bases to trimming and J lost 2 bases, with 8 bases between them. Germline assignment: CDR1 SSHAT and CDR2 FNYEAQ (reference sequence). The CDR3 nucleotides read TGTGCCAGCAGCCCGAGTCCCACAGATACGCAGTATTTT. This gives the protein CASSPSPTDTQYF.

This clonotype was picked up a small number of times. The chain couples TRBV3-1 to TRBJ2-7; D gene ambiguous. This CDR3 has 16 amino acids. Germline V gives CDR1 LGHDT, CDR2 YNNKEL (reference sequence). The V gene lost 1 base and the J gene lost 0 bases, with 13 bases spanning the gap. The CDR3 coding sequence is TGTGCCAGCAGCCAAGGCGCCGCTACCTTCTCCTACGAGCAGTACTTC. Encoded protein: CASSQGAATFSYEQYF.